This T cell receptor (beta chain) was sequenced during a study of T cell repertoires in cytomegalovirus infection. Background on the study: Evidence of both CMV infection and a matching HLA type came from public TCR beta signatures.

Whole-study results and caveats: Summed frequency of public TCR beta families distinguished CMV carriers with the relevant HLA. HLA-C-restricted CMV clonotypes gave the most frequent clonotype in two of eight donors.

The CDR3 sequence is 16 residues long. Germline trimming cut 3 bases from V and 0 bases from J; bases unmatched to any gene: 4. Germline V gene data show CDR1 as SGHTA and CDR2 as FQGNSA. Concerning this clonotype itself: Its antigen is not identified.

TCRdb reprocessed the reads with MiXCR, giving one entry per CDR3 protein. The sample holds some 700,000 distinct CDR3 sequences; less than 40% are singletons and the top ten take around 2.6%. This clonotype originated in a human donor in good health (CMV status not recorded). Some clones in this sample may be carry-over from other donors' samples. J is TRBJ2-2 and V is TRBV7-2, with 7 bases lining up with TRBD2. The sample comprised PBMCs. The CDR3 DNA reads as TGTGCCAGCAGCTTCCGGGGGGTCGCGAACACCGGGGAGCTGTTTTTT. Residues: CASSFRGVANTGELFF.